This T cell receptor (beta chain) was sequenced in a study of cytomegalovirus exposure and HLA in healthy donors. The study, taken as a whole, reports: For most TCR sequences rarity was the rule, although some public TCRs occurred in many donors.

Healthy bone marrow donors made up the cohort. This clone was detected once. Its antigen is still unknown. The length of the CDR3 is 15 residues. Trimming took 7 bases from V and 4 from J, leaving 19 bases between them. The germline V gene encodes CDR1 LNHDA and CDR2 SQIVND (reference sequence). 60 Vbeta and 13 Jbeta primers were used in PCR. The data were produced by immunoSEQ multiplex PCR, yet TCRdb's version contains in-frame clones alone and is incomplete. The table includes around 120,000 clones, nearly 80% detected once. The chain has TRBV19 and TRBJ1-2, with D maybe TRBD1 (6 bases). This TCR was recovered from a woman younger than 45 in good health and CMV-seropositive. Input material: PBMCs. CDR3 protein: CASKVTGGGAYGYTF. For the CDR3, the DNA is TGTGCCAGTAAGGTGACAGGCGGAGGAGCCTATGGCTACACCTTC.